This TCR beta chain was retrieved from a study of blood T cell repertoires in COVID-19. Overall study context: Whether acute or convalescent, the COVID-19 samples came from the United States, Italy and Spain.

Participants came from about two dozen US areas, aged roughly 18 to 95 years. Trimming took off 5 bases at V and 0 bases at J, with 13 bases between the two ends. In germline, CDR1 is ENHRY, CDR2 SYGVKD. The CDR3 has 15 amino acids. Libraries were prepared by immunoSEQ multiplex PCR; TCRdb keeps only in-frame clonotypes and omits some of them. The sample includes 250,000 to 350,000 clones, 88% of them seen just once. The clonotype comes from a woman in her 50s who had recovered from COVID-19. This chain links TRBV10-3 with TRBJ1-2; tentative D call: TRBD1 (5 bases). Input material: PBMCs or T cells enriched from blood (not recorded which). CDR3: CAISRGSQANYGYTF. As DNA, the CDR3 is TGTGCCATCAGTCGGGGGTCTCAAGCTAACTATGGCTACACCTTC.